This passage covers 32 T cell receptor beta chains from one sample sequenced in a study of radiotherapy plus CTLA-4 blockade in lung cancer. Profiling relied on immunoSEQ multiplex PCR, and the TCRdb table lists in-frame clones only, not all of them. The sample lists 23,000 or so clones, about 71% seen once, with approximately 3.3% in the top ten. The sequences come from peripheral blood, collected from a patient treated with radiotherapy plus ipilimumab. The origin of the receptors is a human donor with non-small cell lung cancer whose response to radiotherapy plus ipilimumab could not be evaluated.

This chain connects TRBV19 to TRBJ2-1, with D perhaps TRBD1 (5 bases). The CDR3 is 15 residues long. Germline-derived CDR1 and CDR2 are LNHDA and SQIVND (reference sequence). V lost 8 bases and J lost 0, with 14 bases in between. In nucleotides, the CDR3 is TGTGCCAGTTTCTCAGGGAAAAGCTCCTACAATGAGCAGTTCTTC. It yields the protein CASFSGKSSYNEQFF.

The chain combines TRBV5-8 with TRBJ2-6; possibly TRBD1 for D (6 bases). Germline V lookup: CDR1 SGHTS, CDR2 YDEGEE. The CDR3 loop spans 16 amino acids. V lost 4 bases, J lost 4 bases, and 15 bases lay in between. Here the CDR3 reads CASSSYRVAGANVLTF. CDR3 sequence (DNA): TGTGCCAGCAGCAGTTACAGGGTTGCCGGGGCCAACGTCCTGACTTTC.

J is TRBJ2-1 and V is TRBV7-3; weak D call: TRBD2 (6 bases). Germline assignment: CDR1 SGHTA and CDR2 FQGTGA. The CDR3 loop spans 14 amino acids. Trimming shortened V by 3 bases and J by 8 bases, and 14 bases separated the two germline ends. The CDR3: CASSLGGAVDEQFF. The CDR3 DNA follows: TGTGCCAGCAGCTTGGGGGGAGCGGTCGATGAGCAGTTCTTC.

This CDR3 reads CASSRAGAPGDEQFF. CDR3 coding DNA: TGTGCCAGCAGCCGAGCGGGCGCCCCCGGGGATGAGCAGTTCTTC. The V gene is TRBV2, the J gene TRBJ2-1; tentatively, D is TRBD2 (6 bases). Germline assignment: CDR1 SNHLY and CDR2 FYNNEI. The CDR3 totals 15 residues. Trimming cost V 6 bases and J 8 bases, with 20 bases left between them.

The chain carries TRBV18 and TRBJ2-2; 8 bases align to TRBD2. In germline, CDR1 is KGHSH, CDR2 LQKENI. The CDR3 length is 16 residues. J gave up 4 bases and V 5 bases, and 9 bases lay outside the gene matches. CDR3 loop: CASSTSGSRVTGELFF. CDR3 DNA: TGTGCCAGCTCAACAAGCGGGAGTAGAGTCACCGGGGAGCTGTTTTTT.

This chain uses TRBV7-9 with TRBJ2-4, with TRBD2 matching over 9 bases. With 5 bases clipped from V and 0 bases from J, the junction kept 8 bases outside the gene matches. Germline lookup yields CDR1 SEHNR and CDR2 FQNEAQ (reference sequence). The CDR3 is made up of 17 amino acids. The CDR3 region has the DNA TGTGCCAGCAGCATCGGCGGCGGGGGGGTAGCCAAAAACATTCAGTACTTC. It codes for CASSIGGGGVAKNIQYF.

This clone was observed a handful of times. The CDR3 is CASSLYSGSSYNEQFF. The CDR3 DNA reads as TGTGCCAGCAGTCTCTATAGCGGGAGCTCCTACAATGAGCAGTTCTTC. The chain uses TRBV9 and TRBJ2-1; 9 nucleotides agree with TRBD2. CDR3 length: 16 residues. Germline V lookup: CDR1 SGDLS, CDR2 YYNGEE. The J segment lost 0 bases and the V segment lost 5 bases, leaving 6 bases of the junction unmatched. The full variable domain, its missing parts supplied by reference TRBV9 and TRBJ2-1, is DSGVTQTPKHLITATGQRVTLRCSPRSGDLSVYWYQQSLDQGLQFLIQYYNGEERAKGNILERFSAQQFPDLHSELNLSSLELGDSALYFCASSLYSGSSYNEQFFGPGTRLTVL.

This CDR3 is CASSLVGADTQYF. CDR3 nucleotides: TGTGCCAGCAGCTTAGTAGGGGCAGATACGCAGTATTTT. This sequence joins TRBV7-2 and TRBJ2-3; D possibly corresponds to TRBD1 (5 bases). The CDR3 spans 13 residues. The germline V gene has CDR1 SGHTA and CDR2 FQGNSA. The V end was cut by 1 base, the J end by 4 bases, with 6 bases between.

This chain links TRBV9 with TRBJ2-1, with 12 bases identical to TRBD2. CDR1 is SGDLS, CDR2 YYNGEE, per germline. Unmatched junction bases numbered 14, after V lost 0 bases and J lost 7 bases. This CDR3 spans 19 amino acids. In nucleotides, the CDR3 is TGTGCCAGCAGCGTAGCGCCCGGACTAGCGGGATCTTCGGAGAATGAGCAGTTCTTC. Its protein is CASSVAPGLAGSSENEQFF.

This clone was counted once. CDR3 bases: TGTGCCAGCAGCGGAGGGAACACTGAAGCTTTCTTT. It encodes CASSGGNTEAFF. The V gene is TRBV11-2, the J gene TRBJ1-1; D is unclear. Per the germline V gene, CDR1 is SGHAT and CDR2 is FQNNGV. V lost 5 bases, J lost 1 base, and 5 bases lay in between. This CDR3 comprises 12 residues.

V is TRBV27 and J is TRBJ1-2; TRBD1 aligns across 7 bases. Germline CDR1 and CDR2: MNHEY and SMNVEV (reference sequence). V shed 4 bases, J shed 2 bases, and the junction held 7 bases outside the gene matches. This CDR3 is 15 amino acids long. CDR3 residues: CASSSPGTANYGYTF. The CDR3 bases are TGTGCCAGCAGTTCACCCGGGACAGCCAACTATGGCTACACCTTC.

This chain joins TRBV6-5 and TRBJ1-2; D gene uncertain. CDR3 length equals 13 residues. The V gene's germline CDR1 is MNHEY and CDR2 SVGAGI. Trimming shortened V by 0 bases and J by 8 bases, and 10 bases separated the two germline ends. The CDR3 region is CASSYSIAGGYTF. The CDR3 nucleotides are TGTGCCAGCAGTTACTCGATAGCTGGGGGCTACACCTTC.

This sequence joins TRBV27 and TRBJ2-5; 9 bases are a match to TRBD1. TRBJ2-7 explains the end of the DNA better; the J call may be wrong. In germline, CDR1 is MNHEY, CDR2 SMNVEV (reference sequence). There are 14 residues in the CDR3. The CDR3 here is CASTLRTGVHEQYF. The CDR3 DNA reads TGTGCCAGCACCCTACGGACAGGGGTCCACGAGCAGTACTTC.

This chain connects TRBV6-1 to TRBJ2-7; D is ambiguous. This CDR3 is 14 amino acids long. V lost 6 bases and J 3 bases, leaving 15 bases between the germline ends. Germline assignment: CDR1 MNHNS and CDR2 SASEGT. CDR3 region: CASRALGQNYEQYF. The CDR3 DNA is TGTGCCAGCAGGGCCCTTGGTCAGAACTACGAGCAGTACTTC.

As concerns this clone: Germline and junction disagree at one end, which may indicate a read error. The DNA for the CDR3 is TGTGCCAGCAGTGGACAGGGGAACTCCTTC. As protein: CASSGQGNSF. The V and J genes are TRBV6-6 and TRBJ1-2; 9 bases match TRBD1. Germline values: CDR1 MNHNY, CDR2 SVGAGI (reference sequence). The CDR3 is made up of 10 amino acids.

CDR3 amino acids: CASSQSREGRYEQYF. DNA for the CDR3: TGTGCCAGCAGCCAAAGTCGGGAGGGCCGGTACGAGCAGTACTTC. The chain uses TRBV4-2 and TRBJ2-7; 8 nucleotides match TRBD2. The CDR3 consists of 15 residues. Germline V gene sequence: CDR1 LGHNA, CDR2 YNFKEQ. Unmatched junction bases numbered 7, after V lost 2 bases and J lost 4 bases.

The chain employs TRBV4-3 and TRBJ2-1; D gene unclear. The CDR3 loop spans 16 amino acids. Trimming took 0 bases from V and 2 from J, leaving 11 bases between them. CDR1 and CDR2 (germline): LGHNA, YSLEER. In nucleotides, the CDR3 is TGCGCCAGCAGCCAAGATGTTGGCGGTACCTACAATGAGCAGTTCTTC. Amino acid sequence: CASSQDVGGTYNEQFF.

This rearrangement joins TRBV7-9 to TRBJ2-1; 12 nucleotides line up with TRBD2. In germline, CDR1 is SEHNR, CDR2 FQNEAQ (reference sequence). J gave up 6 bases and V 6 bases, and 9 bases lay outside the gene matches. This CDR3 comprises 16 residues. The CDR3 spells CASSFIRLAGANEQFF. The CDR3 region has the DNA TGTGCCAGCAGTTTTATCAGACTAGCGGGAGCCAATGAGCAGTTCTTC.

This sequence joins TRBV28 and TRBJ1-2; D is perhaps TRBD1 (5 bases). V gave up 3 bases and J gave up 5 bases, with 19 bases separating them. From germline, CDR1 is MDHEN and CDR2 SYDVKM. The CDR3 totals 16 residues. The CDR3 sequence: CASSFLKPQGMYGYTF. The CDR3 nucleotides read TGTGCCAGCAGTTTCTTAAAGCCCCAGGGAATGTATGGCTACACCTTC.

In its sample, this clone was seen once. This sequence joins TRBV18 and TRBJ2-1; a possible D gene is TRBD1 (5 bases). The germline V gene has CDR1 KGHSH and CDR2 LQKENI. This CDR3 comprises 15 residues. The ends were cut back, 4 bases at V and 4 bases at J, with 14 bases in the middle. The CDR3 is CASSRPGSGYNEQFF. CDR3 DNA: TGTGCCAGCTCACGTCCAGGGTCCGGGTACAATGAGCAGTTCTTC.

This rearrangement joins TRBV27 to TRBJ2-7, with D possibly being TRBD1 (6 bases). Germline CDR1 reads MNHEY; CDR2 reads SMNVEV (reference sequence). The CDR3 length is 15 residues. Trimming left V 6 bases short and J 2 bases short, with 17 bases between. CDR3 loop: CASSGLGTLTYEQYF. CDR3 nucleotide sequence: TGTGCCAGCAGCGGCCTCGGGACACTAACCTACGAGCAGTACTTC.

This clone appeared a few times. V and J are TRBV10-3 and TRBJ1-2; weak D call: TRBD1 (6 bases). Germline V gene data show CDR1 as ENHRY and CDR2 as SYGVKD. This CDR3 region has 13 residues. V was trimmed by 10 bases and J by 8 bases, leaving 20 bases between them. CDR3 protein: CATQGHNGWGYTF. In DNA, the CDR3 is TGTGCCACACAGGGACACAACGGTTGGGGCTACACCTTC.

This chain joins TRBV11-2 and TRBJ2-5; possible D gene TRBD2, 6 bases. The CDR3 spans 14 residues. The V gene's germline CDR1 is SGHAT and CDR2 FQNNGV. Trimming removed 5 bases from V and 5 bases from J, with 15 bases in between. CDR3 sequence: CASSVSGAPETQYF. As DNA, the CDR3 is TGTGCCAGCAGCGTTTCGGGAGCGCCCGAGACCCAGTACTTC.

The rearrangement links TRBV9 to TRBJ1-1; a possible D gene is TRBD1 (5 bases). Germline CDR1 reads SGDLS; CDR2 reads YYNGEE. The CDR3 runs 13 residues. The V gene lost 6 bases and the J gene lost 2 bases, with 11 bases spanning the gap. CDR3 amino acids: CASTQGLNTEAFF. CDR3 nucleotides: TGTGCCAGCACCCAGGGATTAAACACTGAAGCTTTCTTT.

The chain is built from TRBV30 and TRBJ2-5; D call uncertain. Matching the DNA end better, TRBJ2-7 makes the J call doubtful. The length of the CDR3 is 12 residues. Per germline, CDR1 GTSNPN and CDR2 SVGIG (reference sequence). The CDR3 region is CAWRIRYYEQYF. The CDR3 bases are TGTGCCTGGAGGATACGGTACTACGAGCAGTACTTC.

J is TRBJ2-7 and V is TRBV9; no clear D gene. Germline values: CDR1 SGDLS, CDR2 YYNGEE. The CDR3 has 13 amino acids. V was cut by 3 bases and J by 2 bases, with 9 bases left in between. CDR3 region: CASSGQSAYEQYF. DNA for the CDR3: TGTGCCAGCAGCGGGCAGAGCGCCTACGAGCAGTACTTC.

This clone has only a few counts. The rearrangement links TRBV19 to TRBJ1-5; D may be TRBD1 (6 bases). CDR3 length: 13 residues. The germline V and J ends were trimmed by 6 bases and 7 bases, with 13 bases remaining between them. CDR1 is LNHDA and CDR2 is SQIVND in the germline V gene (reference sequence). CDR3 bases: TGTGCCAGTAGGCACAGGGAGGGGCAGCCCCAGCATTTT. Translation: CASRHREGQPQHF.

The gene calls are TRBV4-3 and TRBJ1-4, with TRBD1 matching over 8 bases. The trim removed 2 bases at V and 2 bases at J, leaving 4 bases unmatched. Per the germline V gene, CDR1 is LGHNA and CDR2 is YSLEER. The CDR3 loop spans 16 amino acids. CDR3 in DNA: TGCGCCAGCAGCCAATACCACAGGGGGACTAATGAAAAACTGTTTTTT. Translating it yields CASSQYHRGTNEKLFF.

J is TRBJ2-1 and V is TRBV10-1, with TRBD2 matching 10 bases. Germline V gene sequence: CDR1 WNHNN, CDR2 SYGVQD (reference sequence). CDR3 length equals 17 residues. V lost 7 bases to trimming and J lost 5 bases; unmatched junction nucleotides: 14. CDR3 amino acids: CASIGQPSGSVHNEQFF. Here the CDR3 DNA reads TGCGCCAGCATTGGACAGCCTAGCGGGAGTGTCCACAATGAGCAGTTCTTC.

The chain couples TRBV28 to TRBJ2-3; a weak D match, TRBD2 (5 bases). The germline gives CDR1 MDHEN, CDR2 SYDVKM. This CDR3 comprises 14 residues. Between the trimmed V and J ends, which lost 6 bases and 2 bases, there was a span of 12 bases. The CDR3 DNA sequence: TGTGCCAGCAGAAGACCCCGGGACACAGATACGCAGTATTTT. Its protein is CASRRPRDTDTQYF.

The J gene is TRBJ2-3, the V gene TRBV2; 8 bases align to TRBD2. In germline, CDR1 is SNHLY, CDR2 FYNNEI. Trimming at V came to 2 bases and at J to 2 bases, leaving 12 bases not matched to a gene. This CDR3 has 18 residues. The CDR3 here is CASSESEVLAGTTDTQYF. CDR3 bases: TGTGCCAGCAGTGAAAGCGAGGTGCTAGCGGGTACCACAGATACGCAGTATTTT. Drawing the rest from reference TRBV2 and TRBJ2-3, the complete variable domain is EPEVTQTPSHQVTQMGQEVILRCVPISNHLYFYWYRQILGQKVEFLVSFYNNEISEKSEIFDDQFSVERPDGSNFTLKIRSTKLEDSAMYFCASSESEVLAGTTDTQYFGPGTRLTVL.

V and J are TRBV28 and TRBJ2-1; possibly TRBD2 for D (6 bases). The CDR3 is 13 residues long. CDR1 and CDR2 (germline): MDHEN, SYDVKM. V shed 8 bases and J shed 8 bases, with 16 bases lying between them. DNA of the CDR3: TGTGCCAGCTCATACGGGAGCCGCTATGAGCAGTTCTTC. Its translation: CASSYGSRYEQFF. The full variable domain, rest sourced from reference TRBV28 and TRBJ2-1, is DVKVTQSSRYLVKRTGEKVFLECVQDMDHENMFWYRQDPGLGLRLIYFSYDVKMKEKGDIPEGYSVSREKKERFSLILESASTNQTSMYLCASSYGSRYEQFFGPGTRLTVL.